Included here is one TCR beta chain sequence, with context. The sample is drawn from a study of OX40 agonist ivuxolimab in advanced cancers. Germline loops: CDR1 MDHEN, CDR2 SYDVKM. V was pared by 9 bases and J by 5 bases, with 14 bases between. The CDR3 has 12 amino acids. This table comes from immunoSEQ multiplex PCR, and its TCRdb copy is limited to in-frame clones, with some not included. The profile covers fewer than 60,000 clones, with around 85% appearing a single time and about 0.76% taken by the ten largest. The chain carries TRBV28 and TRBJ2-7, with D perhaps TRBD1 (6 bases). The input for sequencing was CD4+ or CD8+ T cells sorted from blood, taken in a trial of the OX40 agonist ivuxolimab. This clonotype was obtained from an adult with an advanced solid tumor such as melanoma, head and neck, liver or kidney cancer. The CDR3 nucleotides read TGTGCCAGTCGCCGGACAGTCCACGAGCAGTACTTC. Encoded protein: CASRRTVHEQYF.